Here is one TCR beta chain with its context. The table lists this clonotype with a few counts. This clone's antigen is unknown. Per-base qualities were not stored, and no clone one base away is much larger. Reading the germline V gene gives CDR1 MDHEN and CDR2 SYDVKM. Its CDR3 holds 14 amino acids, cysteine through phenylalanine. Left in the record is the CDR3 DNA by itself, 42 bases read in frame from the first base. Ends trimmed: V by 2 bases, J by 5 bases; bases unmatched to a gene: 3. This record comes from a study of T cells in Graves' hyperthyroidism and ophthalmopathy (dated by TCRdb to between 2019 and 2020). For context, the study as a whole: Peripheral blood was sampled at the time of initial diagnosis, prior to any treatment. To identify distinguishing TCR V-J signatures, a discovery cohort of around 100 patients was used, comprising 40 to 45 with Graves' ophthalmopathy and approximately 57 with stable Graves' hyperthyroidism. Prospective prediction of ophthalmopathy was tested in an independent validation cohort consisting of under 20 hyperthyroidism patients and some 15 patients who later progressed to ophthalmopathy. For training and testing, the 100 or so patients in the discovery cohort were randomly divided in a 7:3 ratio. In more than 5 Graves' hyperthyroidism patients, the study also compared T-cell repertoires from thyroid tissue with T-cell repertoires from blood. Once sampling was done, hyperthyroidism patients were given methimazole at a starting dose of 30 mg daily, whereas ophthalmopathy patients were given high-dose intravenous methylprednisolone. The paper describes TCR Vbeta CDR3 sequencing of 135 peripheral blood samples, made up of some 40 ophthalmopathy patients, some 76 hyperthyroidism patients and around 17 progressor patients. Results and caveats for the whole study, not just this receptor: A model built on a 13 V-J signature distinguished ophthalmopathy from stable hyperthyroidism, reaching around 90% sensitivity and around 81% specificity in cross-validation and 80%/75% in testing. No statistical method was used to set the sample size in advance, and investigators knew the group allocation. Most expanded thyroid clonotypes (frequency above 0.001) were also detected in blood, suggesting blood repertoires may reflect thyroid immune responses. In validation, progression to ophthalmopathy was predicted by the model with nearly 71% sensitivity and roughly 76% specificity, a median of around 6.5 months before onset.

Amplification of TCR beta CDR3 regions was carried out from RNA transcripts. For the first round of RT-PCR on the TCR CDR3, the HTBI primer set was used together with the Qiagen OneStep RT-PCR kit. Libraries were constructed in a second round of multiplex PCR, after which size selection and purification were carried out. Paired-end sequencing of the libraries was performed with 100 bp reads on an Illumina HiSeq2000. In the authors' own workflow: SOAPnuke was used to process the raw data, with reads discarded if the reads contained adapters or uncalled bases, had a mean Phred below 15, or lacked an exact constant-primer or identifier match. COPE v1.2.5 was used to merge the high-quality paired reads, and each unique nucleotide sequence was defined as a clonotype. MiTCR v1.1 was used to align clonotypes to the IMGT TRBV, TRBD and TRBJ reference segments. The analysis was restricted to V-J combinations with a frequency above 0.0001, which together covered 99% to 99.2% of the repertoires. A TCS score was defined as the ratio between F50 (clonal expansion) and ExV (chaos), using BLOSUM62-based TCRdist between CDR3 peptides within each V-J. Welch's t-statistics and random forest reduced 450 to 600 V-J features to 13, which were used in a naive Bayes classifier (R e1071). In TCRdb, the public reads were trimmed at Q25 with fastp and aligned with MiXCR, with productive beta chains retained. Each CDR3 protein gets just one entry, which takes the most common genes and DNA from the rows behind it. TCRdb, not the original authors, processed these V and J calls. A total of about 250,000 distinct CDR3 sequences appear in this sample, about 20% of them only once. Of the sample, under 65% falls within the top ten clones.

In the ophthalmopathy patients, disease was moderately to severely active, with a Clinical Activity Score of 3 or more, a NOSPECS grade of 4 or more, and a duration of less than 3 months. Exclusion was applied to patients with uncontrolled infections, other autoimmune diseases, pregnancy or lactation. Diagnoses were established on the basis of clinical symptoms, serum thyroxine and TRAb, thyroid ultrasound, and orbital computed tomography. PBMCs were separated from around 9.1 ml of fresh peripheral blood using Ficoll-Paque density gradient centrifugation. Total RNA was extracted using Trizol reagent, and RNA quality was assessed on an Agilent 2100 Bioanalyzer.

This receptor was obtained from a man aged 30 to 39 with Graves' ophthalmopathy. The chain is assembled from TRBV28 and TRBJ1-5, and 7 junctional nucleotides match TRBD1. Sequencing was carried out using blood. The CDR3 protein is CASSLQGVYQPQHF. In nucleotides, the sequence is TGTGCCAGCAGTTTACAGGGGGTTTATCAGCCCCAGCATTTT.